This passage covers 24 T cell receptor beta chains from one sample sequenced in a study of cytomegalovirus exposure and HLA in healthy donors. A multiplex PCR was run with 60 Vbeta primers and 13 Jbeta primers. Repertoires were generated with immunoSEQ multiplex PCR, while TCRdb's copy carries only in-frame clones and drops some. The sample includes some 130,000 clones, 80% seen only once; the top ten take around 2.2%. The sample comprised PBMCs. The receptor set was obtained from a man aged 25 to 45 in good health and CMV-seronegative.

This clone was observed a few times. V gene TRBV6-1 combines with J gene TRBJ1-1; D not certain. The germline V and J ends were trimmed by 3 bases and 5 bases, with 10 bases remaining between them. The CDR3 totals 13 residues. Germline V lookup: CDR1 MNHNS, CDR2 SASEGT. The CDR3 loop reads CASSERVGTEAFF. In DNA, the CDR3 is TGTGCCAGCAGTGAGAGGGTAGGGACTGAAGCTTTCTTT.

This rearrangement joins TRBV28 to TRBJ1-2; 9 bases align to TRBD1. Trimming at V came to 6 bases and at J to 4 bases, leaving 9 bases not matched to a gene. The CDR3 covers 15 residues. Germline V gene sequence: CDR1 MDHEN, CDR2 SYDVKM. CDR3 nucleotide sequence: TGTGCCAGCAGGGATAACAGGGGGCGCGGCTATGGCTACACCTTC. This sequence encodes CASRDNRGRGYGYTF.

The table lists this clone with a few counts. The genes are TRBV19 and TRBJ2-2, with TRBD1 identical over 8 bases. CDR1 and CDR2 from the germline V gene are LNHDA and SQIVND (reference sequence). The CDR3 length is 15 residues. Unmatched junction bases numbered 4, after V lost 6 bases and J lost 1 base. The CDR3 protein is CASSRQGMNTGELFF. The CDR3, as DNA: TGTGCCAGTAGCAGACAGGGGATGAACACCGGGGAGCTGTTTTTT.

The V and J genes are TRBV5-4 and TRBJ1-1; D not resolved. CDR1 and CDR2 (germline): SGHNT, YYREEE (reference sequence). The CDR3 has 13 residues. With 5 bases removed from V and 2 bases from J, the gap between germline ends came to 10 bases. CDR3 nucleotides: TGTGCCAGCAGACCCGAGGGTAACACTGAAGCTTTCTTT. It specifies CASRPEGNTEAFF.

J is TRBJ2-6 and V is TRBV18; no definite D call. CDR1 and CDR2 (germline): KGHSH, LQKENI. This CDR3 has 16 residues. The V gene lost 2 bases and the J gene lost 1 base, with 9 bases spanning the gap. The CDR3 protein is CASSPALLSGANVLTF. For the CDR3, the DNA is TGTGCCAGCTCACCAGCGCTACTTTCTGGGGCCAACGTCCTGACTTTC.

The CDR3 region has the DNA TGTGCCAGCAGTCGGACTAGCATCAATGAGCAGTTCTTC. Translation gives CASSRTSINEQFF. The chain employs TRBV28 and TRBJ2-1; 8 nucleotides line up with TRBD2. The CDR3 totals 13 residues. With V trimmed by 5 bases and J by 6 bases, 3 bases remained unmatched. From germline, CDR1 is MDHEN and CDR2 SYDVKM.

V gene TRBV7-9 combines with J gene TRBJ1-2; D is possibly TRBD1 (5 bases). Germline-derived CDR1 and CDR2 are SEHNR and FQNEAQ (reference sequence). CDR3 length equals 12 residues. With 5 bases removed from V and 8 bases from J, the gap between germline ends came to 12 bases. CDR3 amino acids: CASSLTDTGYTF. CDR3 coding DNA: TGTGCCAGCAGCCTGACAGATACGGGCTACACCTTC.

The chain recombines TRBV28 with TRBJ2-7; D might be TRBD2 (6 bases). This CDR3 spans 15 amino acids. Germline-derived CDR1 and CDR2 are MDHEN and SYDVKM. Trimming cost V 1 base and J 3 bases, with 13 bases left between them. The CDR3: CASSLLAGTGYEQYF. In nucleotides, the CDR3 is TGTGCCAGCAGTTTATTGGCTGGGACTGGCTACGAGCAGTACTTC.

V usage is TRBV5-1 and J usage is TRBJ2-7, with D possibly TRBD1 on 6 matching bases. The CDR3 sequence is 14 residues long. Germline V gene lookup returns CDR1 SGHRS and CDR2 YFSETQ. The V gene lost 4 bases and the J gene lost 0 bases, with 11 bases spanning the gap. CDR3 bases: TGCGCCAGCAGCAAGCAGGGGACCTCCTACGAGCAGTACTTC. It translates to CASSKQGTSYEQYF. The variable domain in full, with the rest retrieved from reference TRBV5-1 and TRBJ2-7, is KAGVTQTPRYLIKTRGQQVTLSCSPISGHRSVSWYQQTPGQGLQFLFEYFSETQRNKGNFPGRFSGRQFSNSRSEMNVSTLELGDSALYLCASSKQGTSYEQYFGPGTRLTVT.

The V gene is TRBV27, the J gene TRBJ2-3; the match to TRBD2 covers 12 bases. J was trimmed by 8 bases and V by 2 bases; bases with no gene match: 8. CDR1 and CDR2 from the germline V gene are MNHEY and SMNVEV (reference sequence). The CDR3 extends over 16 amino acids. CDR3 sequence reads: CASSLLAGGPRGTQYF. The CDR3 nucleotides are TGTGCCAGCAGTTTACTAGCGGGAGGGCCTAGGGGTACGCAGTATTTT.

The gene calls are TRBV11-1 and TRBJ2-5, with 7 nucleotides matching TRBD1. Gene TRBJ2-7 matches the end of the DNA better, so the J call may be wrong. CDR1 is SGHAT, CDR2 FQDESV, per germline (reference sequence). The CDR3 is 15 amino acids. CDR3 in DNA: TGTGCCAGCAGCTTAGAACAGGGGTTCTCCTACGAGCAGTACTTC. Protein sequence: CASSLEQGFSYEQYF.

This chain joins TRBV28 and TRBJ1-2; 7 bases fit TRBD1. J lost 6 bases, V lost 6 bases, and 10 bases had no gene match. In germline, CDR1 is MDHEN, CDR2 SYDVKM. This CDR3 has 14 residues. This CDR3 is CASSETQGRDGYTF. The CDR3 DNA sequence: TGTGCCAGCAGCGAGACACAGGGGCGGGATGGCTACACCTTC.

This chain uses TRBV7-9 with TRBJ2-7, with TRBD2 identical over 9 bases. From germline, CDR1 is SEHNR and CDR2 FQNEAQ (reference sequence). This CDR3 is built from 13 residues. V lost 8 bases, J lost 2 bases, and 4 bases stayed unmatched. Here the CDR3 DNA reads TGTGCCAGCGAGGTAGCGGGAGCCTACGAGCAGTACTTC. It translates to CASEVAGAYEQYF. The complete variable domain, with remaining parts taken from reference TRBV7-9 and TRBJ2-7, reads DTGVSQNPRHKITKRGQNVTFRCDPISEHNRLYWYRQTLGQGPEFLTYFQNEAQLEKSRLLSDRFSAERPKGSFSTLEIQRTEQGDSAMYLCASEVAGAYEQYFGPGTRLTVT.

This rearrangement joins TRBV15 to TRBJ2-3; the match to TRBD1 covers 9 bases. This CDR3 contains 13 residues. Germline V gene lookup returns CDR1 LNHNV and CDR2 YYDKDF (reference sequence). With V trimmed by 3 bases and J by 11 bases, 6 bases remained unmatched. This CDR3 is CATSREPGQGQYF. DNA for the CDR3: TGTGCCACCAGCAGGGAACCGGGACAGGGGCAGTATTTT.

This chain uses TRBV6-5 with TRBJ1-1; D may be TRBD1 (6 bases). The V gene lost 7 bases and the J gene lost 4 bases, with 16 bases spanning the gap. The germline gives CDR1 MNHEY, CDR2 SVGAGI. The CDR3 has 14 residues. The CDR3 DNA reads TGTGCCAGCACCCTCTCCCAGGGGAGCACTGAAGCTTTCTTT. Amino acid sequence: CASTLSQGSTEAFF.

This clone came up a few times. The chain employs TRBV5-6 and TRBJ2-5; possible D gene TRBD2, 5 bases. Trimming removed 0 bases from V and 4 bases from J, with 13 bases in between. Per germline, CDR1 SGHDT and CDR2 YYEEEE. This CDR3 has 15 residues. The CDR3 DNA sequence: TGTGCCAGCAGCTTGGTGTCGGGATGGGTAGAGACCCAGTACTTC. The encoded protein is CASSLVSGWVETQYF. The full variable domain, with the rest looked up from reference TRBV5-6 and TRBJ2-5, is DAGVTQSPTHLIKTRGQQVTLRCSPKSGHDTVSWYQQALGQGPQFIFQYYEEEERQRGNFPDRFSGHQFPNYSSELNVNALLLGDSALYLCASSLVSGWVETQYFGPGTRLLVL.

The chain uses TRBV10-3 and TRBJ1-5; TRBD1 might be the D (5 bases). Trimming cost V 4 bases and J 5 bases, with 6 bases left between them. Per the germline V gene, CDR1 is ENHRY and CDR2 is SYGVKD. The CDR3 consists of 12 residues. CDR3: CAISAGDQPQHF. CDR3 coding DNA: TGTGCCATCAGTGCGGGGGATCAGCCCCAGCATTTT.

Here the CDR3 DNA reads TGTGCCACAGGACTAGCGGACAACAGGTACAATGAGCAGTTCTTC. Amino acid sequence: CATGLADNRYNEQFF. The rearrangement joins TRBV7-9 to TRBJ2-1, with TRBD2 identical over 10 bases. CDR1 is SEHNR and CDR2 is FQNEAQ in the germline V gene (reference sequence). The ends lost 10 bases at V and 4 bases at J; junction bases unmatched: 10. The CDR3 runs to 15 residues.

CDR3 residues: CASSLGQGTEQYF. CDR3 bases: TGTGCCAGCAGCTTGGGACAGGGGACCGAGCAGTACTTC. The chain is built from TRBV5-5 and TRBJ2-7; TRBD1 agrees at 8 bases. From germline, CDR1 is SGHKS and CDR2 YYEKEE (reference sequence). The V and J ends lost 0 bases and 6 bases, in that order; junction bases with no gene match: 2. The CDR3 has 13 amino acids.

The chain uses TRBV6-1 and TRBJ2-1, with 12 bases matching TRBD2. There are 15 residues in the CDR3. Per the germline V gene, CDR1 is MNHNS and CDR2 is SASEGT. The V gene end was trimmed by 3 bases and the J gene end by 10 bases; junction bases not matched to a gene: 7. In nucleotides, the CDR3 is TGTGCCAGCAGTGACCGGACTAGCGGGATAGACGAGCAGTTCTTC. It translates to CASSDRTSGIDEQFF.

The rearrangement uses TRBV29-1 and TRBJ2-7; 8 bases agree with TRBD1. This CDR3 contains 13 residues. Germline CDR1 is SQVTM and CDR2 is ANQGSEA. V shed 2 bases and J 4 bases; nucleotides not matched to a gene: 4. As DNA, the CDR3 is TGCAGCGTTGAATCAACAGGGGGTTACGAGCAGTACTTC. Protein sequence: CSVESTGGYEQYF.

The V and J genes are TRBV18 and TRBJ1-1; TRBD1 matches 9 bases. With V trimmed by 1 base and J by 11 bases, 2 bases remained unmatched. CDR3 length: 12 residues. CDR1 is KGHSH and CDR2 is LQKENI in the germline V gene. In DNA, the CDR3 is TGTGCCAGCTCACCACGGGACAGGGTTGCTTTCTTT. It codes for CASSPRDRVAFF.

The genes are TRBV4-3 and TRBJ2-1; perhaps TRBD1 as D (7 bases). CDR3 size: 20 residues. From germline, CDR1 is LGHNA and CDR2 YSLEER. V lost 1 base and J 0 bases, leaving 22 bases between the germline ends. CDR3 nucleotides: TGCGCCAGCAGCCAAGTTGGGGGCGGGGTCAGGGGGAGCTCCTACAATGAGCAGTTCTTC. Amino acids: CASSQVGGGVRGSSYNEQFF.

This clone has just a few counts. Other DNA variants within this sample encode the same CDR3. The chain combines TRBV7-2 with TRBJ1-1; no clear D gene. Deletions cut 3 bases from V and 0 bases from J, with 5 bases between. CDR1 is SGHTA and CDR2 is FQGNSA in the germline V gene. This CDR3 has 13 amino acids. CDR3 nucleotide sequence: TGTGCCAGCAGCTTTACAGTGAACACTGAAGCTTTCTTT. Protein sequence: CASSFTVNTEAFF.